A single sample gave rise to the 21 T cell receptor beta chains below, sequenced in a study of technical replicates of blood from a few donors. TCRdb keeps only in-frame clones here, not all; method: immunoSEQ multiplex PCR. Of some 70,000 clones listed, approximately 90% are singletons. The sequenced sample consisted of PBMCs. The receptors were sampled from a human donor in good health. Some clones in this sample may be carry-over from other donors' samples.

In its sample, this clone was seen once. The chain employs TRBV30 and TRBJ1-4; 7 bases are a match to TRBD1. The germline CDR1 and CDR2 sequences are GTSNPN and SVGIG (reference sequence). Unmatched junction bases numbered 6, after V lost 2 bases and J lost 0 bases. This CDR3 is 16 amino acids long. The CDR3 reads CAWSLGQDATNEKLFF. CDR3 DNA: TGTGCCTGGAGTCTCGGACAGGATGCAACTAATGAAAAACTGTTTTTT.

The gene calls are TRBV6-1 and TRBJ1-6; no clear D. Germline-derived CDR1 and CDR2 are MNHNS and SASEGT. This CDR3 contains 16 residues. Deletions cut 0 bases from V and 7 bases from J, with 13 bases between. This CDR3 reads CASSEAPGGLNSPLHF. The CDR3 nucleotides read TGTGCCAGCAGTGAAGCGCCGGGAGGCCTGAATTCACCCCTCCACTTT.

V is TRBV19 and J is TRBJ1-6; no clear D. The V end was cut by 7 bases, the J end by 7 bases, with 8 bases between. Germline lookup yields CDR1 LNHDA and CDR2 SQIVND (reference sequence). The CDR3 has 12 residues. CDR3 sequence: CASNVENSPLHF. CDR3 in DNA: TGTGCCAGTAATGTCGAGAATTCACCCCTCCACTTT.

The J gene is TRBJ2-1, the V gene TRBV29-1; D may be TRBD2 (5 bases). V was cut by 4 bases and J by 0 bases, with 7 bases left in between. The CDR3 covers 13 residues. CDR1 and CDR2 (germline): SQVTM, ANQGSEA. CDR3 region: CSVVEASYNEQFF. In DNA, the CDR3 is TGCAGCGTTGTGGAGGCCTCCTACAATGAGCAGTTCTTC.

The genes are TRBV5-1 and TRBJ2-7; 10 bases fit TRBD2. The CDR3 covers 18 residues. Trimming took 0 bases from V and 4 from J; bases not matched to a gene: 13. Germline V gives CDR1 SGHRS, CDR2 YFSETQ. CDR3: CASSLVSSGGLGAYEQYF. In DNA, the CDR3 is TGCGCCAGCAGCTTGGTCTCTAGCGGGGGTCTAGGGGCTTACGAGCAGTACTTC. The full variable domain, its missing parts supplied by reference TRBV5-1 and TRBJ2-7, is KAGVTQTPRYLIKTRGQQVTLSCSPISGHRSVSWYQQTPGQGLQFLFEYFSETQRNKGNFPGRFSGRQFSNSRSEMNVSTLELGDSALYLCASSLVSSGGLGAYEQYFGPGTRLTVT.

The genes are TRBV14 and TRBJ2-4, with D maybe TRBD1 (5 bases). V gave up 0 bases and J gave up 6 bases, with 12 bases separating them. CDR3 size: 15 residues. Germline lookup yields CDR1 SGHDN and CDR2 FVKESK. As DNA, the CDR3 is TGTGCCAGCAGCCAAGAGAGGCGAAGGGGAAACATTCAGTACTTC. It specifies CASSQERRRGNIQYF.

The chain has TRBV7-8 and TRBJ1-2, with 7 bases identical to TRBD1. The germline V gene encodes CDR1 SGHVS and CDR2 FQNEAQ. The CDR3 totals 19 residues. The junction had 14 bases not matched to a gene; V was cut back by 0 bases and J by 1 base. The CDR3 loop is CASSLALVWGDRSNYGYTF. In DNA form, the CDR3 reads TGTGCCAGCAGCTTAGCGTTGGTGTGGGGGGACAGAAGTAACTATGGCTACACCTTC. The full variable domain, completed using reference TRBV7-8 and TRBJ1-2, is GAGVSQSPRYKVAKRGQDVALRCDPISGHVSLFWYQQALGQGPEFLTYFQNEAQLDKSGLPSDRFFAERPEGSVSTLKIQRTQQEDSAVYLCASSLALVWGDRSNYGYTFGSGTRLTVV.

This chain links TRBV5-6 with TRBJ2-5; 9 nucleotides agree with TRBD1. Germline CDR1 SGHDT, CDR2 YYEEEE. The J segment lost 1 base and the V segment lost 5 bases, leaving 3 bases of the junction unmatched. The CDR3 has 14 amino acids. This CDR3 reads CASRTTGGQETQYF. The CDR3 bases are TGTGCCAGCAGAACGACAGGGGGCCAAGAGACCCAGTACTTC. Full variable domain (missing parts from reference TRBV5-6 and TRBJ2-5): DAGVTQSPTHLIKTRGQQVTLRCSPKSGHDTVSWYQQALGQGPQFIFQYYEEEERQRGNFPDRFSGHQFPNYSSELNVNALLLGDSALYLCASRTTGGQETQYFGPGTRLLVL.

The chain has TRBV18 and TRBJ2-1; 11 nucleotides agree with TRBD2. Germline V gene data show CDR1 as KGHSH and CDR2 as LQKENI. There are 16 residues in the CDR3. The V and J ends lost 3 bases and 7 bases, in that order; junction bases with no gene match: 8. In DNA, the CDR3 is TGTGCCAGCTCACCTTTAGCGGGAGGGCCAGGGAATGAGCAGTTCTTC. Residues: CASSPLAGGPGNEQFF.

The chain has TRBV27 and TRBJ2-3; no definite D call. CDR1 and CDR2 (germline): MNHEY, SMNVEV (reference sequence). The CDR3 covers 13 residues. V lost 6 bases to trimming and J lost 7 bases, with 14 bases between them. The CDR3, as DNA: TGTGCCAGCAGCCCCGGGTTACCGAATACGCAGTATTTT. This codes for CASSPGLPNTQYF.

In nucleotides, the CDR3 is TGTGCCAGCAGCAGGACTAGCGGGGTGGGCAATGAGCAGTTCTTC. Protein: CASSRTSGVGNEQFF. V usage is TRBV7-2 and J usage is TRBJ2-1; 12 nucleotides align to TRBD2. With V trimmed by 5 bases and J by 6 bases, 5 bases remained unmatched. The CDR3 covers 15 residues. CDR1 and CDR2 (germline): SGHTA, FQGNSA.

The chain links TRBV4-2 to TRBJ2-1; maybe TRBD2 (7 bases). Trimming pared 6 bases from V and 3 bases from J, leaving 21 bases between. Germline lookup yields CDR1 LGHNA and CDR2 YNFKEQ. The CDR3 consists of 17 residues. CDR3 DNA sequence: TGTGCCAGCAGTCTTAAGGGGGGGCTAAACAACTACAATGAGCAGTTCTTC. This encodes CASSLKGGLNNYNEQFF.

J is TRBJ2-2 and V is TRBV7-3; 12 nucleotides agree with TRBD2. The CDR3 loop spans 18 amino acids. Trimming removed 4 bases from V and 4 bases from J; junction bases left unmatched: 10. Germline V gene sequence: CDR1 SGHTA, CDR2 FQGTGA. DNA of the CDR3: TGTGCCAGCAGCTCCTCTCTAGCGGGGGGGCTTGTCACCGGGGAGCTGTTTTTT. It translates to CASSSSLAGGLVTGELFF.

The rearrangement uses TRBV5-6 and TRBJ2-7; 12 bases map to TRBD2. Germline trimming cut 5 bases from V and 5 bases from J; bases unmatched to any gene: 8. This CDR3 is built from 15 residues. From germline, CDR1 is SGHDT and CDR2 YYEEEE. CDR3 sequence (DNA): TGTGCCAGCAGGTTGACTAGCGGGAGAATGGACGAGCAGTACTTC. Translating it yields CASRLTSGRMDEQYF. Full variable domain (missing parts from reference TRBV5-6 and TRBJ2-7): DAGVTQSPTHLIKTRGQQVTLRCSPKSGHDTVSWYQQALGQGPQFIFQYYEEEERQRGNFPDRFSGHQFPNYSSELNVNALLLGDSALYLCASRLTSGRMDEQYFGPGTRLTVT.

V and J are TRBV27 and TRBJ1-3, with a tentative D call TRBD1 (6 bases). Germline CDR1 and CDR2: MNHEY and SMNVEV (reference sequence). The CDR3 is made up of 15 amino acids. The V and J ends lost 5 bases and 7 bases respectively, with 18 bases between them. The CDR3 loop reads CASSPGEGGWNTIYF. In nucleotides, the CDR3 is TGTGCCAGCAGTCCCGGTGAAGGGGGTTGGAACACCATATATTTT.

The chain joins TRBV10-3 to TRBJ2-1; 9 bases align to TRBD1. Germline V gene lookup returns CDR1 ENHRY and CDR2 SYGVKD. This CDR3 has 15 amino acids. The junction had 3 bases not matched to a gene; V was cut back by 2 bases and J by 4 bases. The CDR3 loop is CAISEGDREYNEQFF. CDR3 sequence (DNA): TGTGCCATCAGTGAGGGGGACAGGGAGTACAATGAGCAGTTCTTC.

This clone is termed medium-sized. V is TRBV4-1 and J is TRBJ2-5, with 7 bases fitting TRBD1. Germline CDR1 is MGHRA and CDR2 is YSYEKL. The CDR3 length is 15 residues. V was pared by 0 bases and J by 3 bases, with 4 bases of the junction left unmatched. CDR3: CASSQDEGTEETQYF. CDR3 DNA: TGCGCCAGCAGCCAAGATGAAGGGACAGAAGAGACCCAGTACTTC.

This clone was counted a single time. The chain recombines TRBV7-2 with TRBJ1-1; possible D gene TRBD1, 6 bases. V dropped 1 base and J dropped 1 base, with 7 bases sitting between them. The CDR3 consists of 14 residues. The germline V gene has CDR1 SGHTA and CDR2 FQGNSA. The CDR3 sequence: CASSLEGGNTEAFF. The CDR3 DNA reads as TGTGCCAGCAGCTTAGAAGGGGGGAACACTGAAGCTTTCTTT.

This chain links TRBV19 with TRBJ1-5, with a weak D call TRBD1 (6 bases). CDR3 length: 15 residues. Germline values: CDR1 LNHDA, CDR2 SQIVND (reference sequence). V was clipped by 7 bases and J by 0 bases, with 13 bases between them. The CDR3 here is CASNYGQNSNQPQHF. CDR3 nucleotide sequence: TGTGCCAGTAATTACGGACAGAATAGCAATCAGCCCCAGCATTTT.

This chain uses TRBV19 with TRBJ2-1, with TRBD2 identical over 8 bases. With 6 bases clipped from V and 2 bases from J, the junction kept 3 bases outside the gene matches. The germline CDR1 and CDR2 sequences are LNHDA and SQIVND (reference sequence). CDR3 length: 14 residues. The CDR3 loop reads CASSPGGAYNEQFF. The CDR3 nucleotides read TGTGCCAGTAGCCCCGGGGGGGCCTACAATGAGCAGTTCTTC.

The sample holds one count of this clone. This chain connects TRBV7-9 to TRBJ1-5; D gene ambiguous. The germline V and J ends were trimmed by 5 bases and 4 bases, with 9 bases remaining between them. From germline, CDR1 is SEHNR and CDR2 FQNEAQ (reference sequence). The length of the CDR3 is 13 residues. The CDR3, as DNA: TGTGCCAGCAGCCTCTCGGTGAATCAGCCCCAGCATTTT. The encoded protein is CASSLSVNQPQHF.